This TCR beta chain originates from a study of Ad26.COV2.S vaccination and SARS-CoV-2 variants (dated by TCRdb to 2020 to 2022). For context, the study as a whole: Donors in the vaccine arm were drawn from COV1001, a multicentre, randomized, double-blind, placebo-controlled phase I-IIa trial testing Ad26.COV2.S in healthy adults. Investigators remained blinded to trial group allocation during experiments and outcome assessment. Participants in the trial were split at random into five groups of five each, receiving low-dose or high-dose Ad26.COV2.S once or twice, or else placebo on both occasions. TCRbeta repertoire sequencing was used to assess the specificity and breadth of SARS-CoV-2-reactive T cell receptors after Ad26.COV2.S vaccination. Dosing of Ad26.COV2.S was intramuscular, at either 5x10^10 or 1x10^11 viral particles, delivered as one shot or as two shots spaced 56 days apart. A total of approximately 32 samples were included in the TCR-sequenced set, comprising roughly 19 Ad26.COV2.S vaccine recipients, 5 placebo recipients and 8 SARS-CoV-2 convalescent individuals.

The treatment or condition tag for this specimen amounts to: around 19 received Ad26.COV2.S at low or high dose, single or two shots; five or six received placebo; per-sample allocation not given. For vaccine and placebo recipients, the sequenced repertoires came from samples collected on day 63 after the first injection. In Cohort 1b, more than 20 adults aged 18-55 years were enrolled at a single site in Boston, USA, between 29 July and 7 August 2020. As a vaccine, Ad26.COV2.S was a replication-incompetent adenovirus type 26 vector that expressed a prefusion-stabilized SARS-CoV-2 spike protein derived from the original Wuhan strain. Inclusive of the bounding cysteine and phenylalanine, the CDR3 is 11 residues long. Only the CDR3 part of the read is kept: 33 bases, read in frame from the first base. From the germline V gene, CDR1 is ENHRY and CDR2 is SYGVKD. The junction shows trimming of 10 bases on V and 3 bases on J, plus 9 bases between the germline ends.

The immunoSEQ Assay was the method used to sequence TCRbeta CDR3 regions. After extraction, genomic DNA underwent amplification by bias-controlled multiplex PCR, followed by high-throughput sequencing. The published analysis was carried out like this. To quantify the absolute abundance of every unique TCRbeta CDR3 region, sequences were collapsed and filtered. T cell fraction was estimated by normalizing TCRbeta template counts to usable DNA, which was measured by amplifying reference genes present in all nucleated cells. Repertoire TCRs were annotated as SARS-CoV-2-specific by exact matching of V gene, CDR3 amino acid sequence and J gene to a known reactive TCR set. The reference SARS-CoV-2 TCR set was obtained from MIRA and was filtered for enrichment in COVID-19-positive ImmuneCODE repertoires, whereby public or cross-reactive TCRs were removed. Drawing on the MIRA antigens, annotated TCRs were analysed further at the level of specific ORF or position within ORF. Breadth was defined as annotated unique rearrangements over total unique productive rearrangements; depth was the summed frequency of those rearrangements. TCR breadth was compared between groups using two-sided Wilcoxon rank-sum tests. The table comes from immuneACCESS by way of TCRdb, which keeps in-frame sequences with V and J called. Part of the clones is missing from these tables; in studies checked, under half for an unresolved V gene and the rest for unknown reasons. The DNA was the basis for D and trimming; V, J and clone size are from that table. Within this sample are some 350,000 clones, with roughly 85% of them counted one time only. The ten largest clones represent 2.5% to 3.5% of the sample.

In regard to this clone: It has no known antigen specificity. Within one base of it there is no much larger clone, and no base qualities were kept.

Results and caveats for the whole study, not just this receptor: Vaccine and placebo recipients had comparable non-spike TCR breadth, which fits with the vaccine containing only spike. Compared with placebo recipients, Ad26.COV2.S recipients showed higher spike-specific TCR breadth (P = 0.0014). The authors noted that the TCR breadth and depth analyses may have underestimated total T cell responses. After vaccination, substantial breadth of spike-specific CD8+ and CD4+ T cell responses was reported. The study was not powered to compare responses between vaccine doses or regimens.

The rearrangement joined TRBV10-3 to TRBJ1-1; the D gene is perhaps TRBD1, on 6 matching bases. The starting material was peripheral blood, obtained in a trial of Ad26.COV2.S vaccine versus placebo. This TCR derives from a person between 18 and 60 years old who received the Ad26.COV2.S COVID-19 vaccine or a placebo. CDR3 reads: CATGEYTEAFF. The nucleotides are TGTGCCACAGGGGAGTACACTGAAGCTTTCTTT.